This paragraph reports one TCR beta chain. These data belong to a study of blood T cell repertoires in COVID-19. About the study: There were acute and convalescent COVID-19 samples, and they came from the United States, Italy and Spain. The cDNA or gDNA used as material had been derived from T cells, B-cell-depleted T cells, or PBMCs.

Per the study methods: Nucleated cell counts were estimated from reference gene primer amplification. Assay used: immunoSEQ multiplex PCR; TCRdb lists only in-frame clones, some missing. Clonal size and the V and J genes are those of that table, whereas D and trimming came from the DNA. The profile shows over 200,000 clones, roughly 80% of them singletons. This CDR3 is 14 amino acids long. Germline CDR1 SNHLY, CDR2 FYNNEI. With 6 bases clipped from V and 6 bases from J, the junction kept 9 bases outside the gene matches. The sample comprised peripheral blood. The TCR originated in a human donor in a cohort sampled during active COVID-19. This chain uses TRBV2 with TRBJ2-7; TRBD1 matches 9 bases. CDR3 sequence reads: CASRKDRGKSEQYF. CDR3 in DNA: TGTGCCAGCAGGAAGGACAGGGGAAAAAGCGAGCAGTACTTC.